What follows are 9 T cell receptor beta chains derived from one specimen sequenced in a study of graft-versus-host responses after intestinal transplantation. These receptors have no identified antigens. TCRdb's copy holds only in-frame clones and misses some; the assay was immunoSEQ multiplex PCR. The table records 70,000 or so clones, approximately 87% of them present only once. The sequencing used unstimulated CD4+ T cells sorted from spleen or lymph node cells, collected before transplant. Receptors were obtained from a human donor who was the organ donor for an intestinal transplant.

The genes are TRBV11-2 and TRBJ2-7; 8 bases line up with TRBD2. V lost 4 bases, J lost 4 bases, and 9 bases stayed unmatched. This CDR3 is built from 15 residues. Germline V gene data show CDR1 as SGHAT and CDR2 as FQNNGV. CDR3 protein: CASSYGGGASYEQYV. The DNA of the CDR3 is TGTGCCAGCAGCTACGGGGGGGGCGCGAGTTACGAGCAGTACGTC.

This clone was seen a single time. CDR3 coding DNA: TGTGCCAGCAGCTCCGGGACTAGCCCCCGGGAGCTGTTTTTT. This codes for CASSSGTSPRELFF. The chain links TRBV7-2 to TRBJ2-2; TRBD2 matches 9 bases. Germline lookup yields CDR1 SGHTA and CDR2 FQGNSA. CDR3 length equals 14 residues. Unmatched junction bases numbered 6, after V lost 4 bases and J lost 9 bases.

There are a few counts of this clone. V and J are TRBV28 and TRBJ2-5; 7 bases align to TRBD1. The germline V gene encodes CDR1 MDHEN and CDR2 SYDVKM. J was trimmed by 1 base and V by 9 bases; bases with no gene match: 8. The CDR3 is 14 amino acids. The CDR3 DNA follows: TGTGCCAGTAACAGGGGTAAATTCCAAGAGACCCAGTACTTC. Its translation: CASNRGKFQETQYF. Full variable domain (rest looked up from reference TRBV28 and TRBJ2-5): DVKVTQSSRYLVKRTGEKVFLECVQDMDHENMFWYRQDPGLGLRLIYFSYDVKMKEKGDIPEGYSVSREKKERFSLILESASTNQTSMYLCASNRGKFQETQYFGPGTRLLVL.

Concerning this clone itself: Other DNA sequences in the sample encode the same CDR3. CDR3 in amino acids: CSASLYNEQFF. CDR3 coding DNA: TGCAGTGCTAGTCTCTACAATGAGCAGTTCTTC. The chain couples TRBV20-1 to TRBJ2-1; D is ambiguous. V shed 3 bases and J shed 3 bases, with 3 bases lying between them. This CDR3 has 11 residues. Germline V gene sequence: CDR1 DFQATT, CDR2 SNEGSKA (reference sequence).

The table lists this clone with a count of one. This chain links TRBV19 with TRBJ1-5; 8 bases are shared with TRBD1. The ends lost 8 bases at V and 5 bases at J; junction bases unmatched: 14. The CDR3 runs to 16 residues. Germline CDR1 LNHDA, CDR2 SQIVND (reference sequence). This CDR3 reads CASSTGARIRDQPQHF. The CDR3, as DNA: TGTGCCAGTTCGACAGGGGCGCGGATCCGGGATCAGCCCCAGCATTTT. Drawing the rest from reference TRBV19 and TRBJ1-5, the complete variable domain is DGGITQSPKYLFRKEGQNVTLSCEQNLNHDAMYWYRQDPGQGLRLIYYSQIVNDFQKGDIAEGYSVSREKKESFPLTVTSAQKNPTAFYLCASSTGARIRDQPQHFGDGTRLSIL.

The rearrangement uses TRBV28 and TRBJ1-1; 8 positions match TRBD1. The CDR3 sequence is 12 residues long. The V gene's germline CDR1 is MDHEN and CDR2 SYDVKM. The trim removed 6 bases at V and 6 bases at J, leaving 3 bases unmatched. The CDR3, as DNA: TGTGCCAGCAGCCTCAGGGGGCCTGAAGCTTTCTTT. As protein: CASSLRGPEAFF.

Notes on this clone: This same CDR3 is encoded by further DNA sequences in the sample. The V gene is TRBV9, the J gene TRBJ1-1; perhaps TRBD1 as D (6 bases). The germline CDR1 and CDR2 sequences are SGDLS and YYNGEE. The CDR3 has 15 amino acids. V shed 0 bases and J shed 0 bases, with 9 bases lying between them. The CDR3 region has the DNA TGTGCCAGCAGCGTAGGCCCAGGGGTGAACACTGAAGCTTTCTTT. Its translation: CASSVGPGVNTEAFF. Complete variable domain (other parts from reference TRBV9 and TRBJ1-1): DSGVTQTPKHLITATGQRVTLRCSPRSGDLSVYWYQQSLDQGLQFLIQYYNGEERAKGNILERFSAQQFPDLHSELNLSSLELGDSALYFCASSVGPGVNTEAFFGQGTRLTVV.

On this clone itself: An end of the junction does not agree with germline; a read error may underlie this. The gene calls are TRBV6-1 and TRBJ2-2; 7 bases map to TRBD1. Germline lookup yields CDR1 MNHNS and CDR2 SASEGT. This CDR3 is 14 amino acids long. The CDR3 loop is CASPRGTKTGELFF. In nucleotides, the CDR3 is TGTGCCAGCCCCAGGGGGACGAAGACCGGGGAGCTGTTTTTT.

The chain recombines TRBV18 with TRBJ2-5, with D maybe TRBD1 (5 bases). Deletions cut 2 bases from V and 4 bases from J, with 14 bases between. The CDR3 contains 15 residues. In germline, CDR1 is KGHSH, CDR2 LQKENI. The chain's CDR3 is CASSPFWQGGETQYF. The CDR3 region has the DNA TGTGCCAGCTCACCATTTTGGCAGGGTGGAGAGACCCAGTACTTC.